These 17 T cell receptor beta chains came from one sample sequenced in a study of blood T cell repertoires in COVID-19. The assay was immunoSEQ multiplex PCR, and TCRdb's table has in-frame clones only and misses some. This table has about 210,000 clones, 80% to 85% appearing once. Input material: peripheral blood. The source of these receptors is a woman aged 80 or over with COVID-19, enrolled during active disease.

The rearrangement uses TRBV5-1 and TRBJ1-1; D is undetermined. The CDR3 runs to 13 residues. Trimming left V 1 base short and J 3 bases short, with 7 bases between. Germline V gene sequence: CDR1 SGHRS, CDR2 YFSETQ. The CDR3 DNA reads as TGCGCCAGCAGCTTGTATCGGGACACTGAAGCTTTCTTT. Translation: CASSLYRDTEAFF.

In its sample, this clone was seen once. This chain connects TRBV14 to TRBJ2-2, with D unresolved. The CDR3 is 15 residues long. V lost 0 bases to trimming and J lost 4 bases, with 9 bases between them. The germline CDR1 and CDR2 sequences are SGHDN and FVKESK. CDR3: CASSQEGVSTGELFF. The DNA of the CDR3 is TGTGCCAGCAGCCAAGAGGGCGTAAGCACCGGGGAGCTGTTTTTT.

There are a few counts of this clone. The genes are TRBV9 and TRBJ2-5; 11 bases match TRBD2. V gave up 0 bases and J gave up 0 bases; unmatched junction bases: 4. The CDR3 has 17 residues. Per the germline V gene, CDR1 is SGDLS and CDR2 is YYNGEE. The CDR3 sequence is CASSVGLAGPYQETQYF. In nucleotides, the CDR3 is TGTGCCAGCAGCGTAGGACTAGCGGGGCCGTACCAAGAGACCCAGTACTTC.

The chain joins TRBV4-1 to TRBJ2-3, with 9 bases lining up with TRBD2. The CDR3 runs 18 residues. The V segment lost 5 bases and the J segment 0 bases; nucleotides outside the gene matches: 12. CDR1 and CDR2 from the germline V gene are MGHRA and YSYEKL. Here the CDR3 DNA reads TGCGCCAGCAGCGCTCAGCGGGGGGTATTAAGTAGCACAGATACGCAGTATTTT. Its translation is CASSAQRGVLSSTDTQYF.

The CDR3 protein is CASSYSNGGVGETQYF. CDR3 sequence (DNA): TGTGCCAGCAGTTACTCGAATGGAGGGGTAGGAGAGACCCAGTACTTC. The chain joins TRBV6-5 to TRBJ2-5, with a possible D match to TRBD2 (6 bases). The CDR3 has 16 residues. The germline V gene has CDR1 MNHEY and CDR2 SVGAGI. The V gene lost 0 bases and the J gene lost 4 bases, with 15 bases spanning the gap.

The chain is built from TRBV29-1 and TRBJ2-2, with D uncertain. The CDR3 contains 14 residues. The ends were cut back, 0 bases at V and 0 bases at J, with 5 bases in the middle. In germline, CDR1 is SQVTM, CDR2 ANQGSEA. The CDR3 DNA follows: TGCAGCGTTGAAGAGGGCTCGAACACCGGGGAGCTGTTTTTT. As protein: CSVEEGSNTGELFF.

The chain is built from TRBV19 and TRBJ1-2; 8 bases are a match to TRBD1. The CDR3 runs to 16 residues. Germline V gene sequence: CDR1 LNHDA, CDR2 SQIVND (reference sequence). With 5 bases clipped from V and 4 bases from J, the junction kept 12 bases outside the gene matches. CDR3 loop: CASSPPGRGRGYGYTF. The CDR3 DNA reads TGTGCCAGTAGTCCCCCCGGCAGGGGGCGAGGCTATGGCTACACCTTC.

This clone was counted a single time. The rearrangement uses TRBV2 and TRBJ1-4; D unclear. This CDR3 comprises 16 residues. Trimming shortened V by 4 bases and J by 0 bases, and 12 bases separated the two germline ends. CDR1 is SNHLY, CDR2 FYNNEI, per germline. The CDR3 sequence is CASSGGRPATNEKLFF. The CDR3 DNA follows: TGTGCCAGCAGTGGAGGCAGACCCGCAACTAATGAAAAACTGTTTTTT.

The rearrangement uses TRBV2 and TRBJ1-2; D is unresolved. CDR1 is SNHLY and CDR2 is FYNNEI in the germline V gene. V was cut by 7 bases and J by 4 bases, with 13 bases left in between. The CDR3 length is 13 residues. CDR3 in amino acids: CASIGERVYGYTF. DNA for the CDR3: TGTGCCAGCATCGGGGAAAGAGTCTATGGCTACACCTTC.

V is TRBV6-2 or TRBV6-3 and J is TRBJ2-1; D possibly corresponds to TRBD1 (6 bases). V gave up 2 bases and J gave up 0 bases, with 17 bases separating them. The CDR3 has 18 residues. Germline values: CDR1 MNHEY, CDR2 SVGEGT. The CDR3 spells CASSYGGPAGSSYNEQFF. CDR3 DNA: TGTGCCAGCAGTTACGGGGGCCCGGCAGGTAGCTCCTACAATGAGCAGTTCTTC.

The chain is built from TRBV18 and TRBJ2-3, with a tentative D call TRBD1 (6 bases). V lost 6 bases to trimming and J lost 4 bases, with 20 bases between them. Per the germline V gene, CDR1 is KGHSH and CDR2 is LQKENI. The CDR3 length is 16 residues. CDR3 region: CASSRDTLLRADTQYF. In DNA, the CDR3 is TGTGCCAGCTCCCGGGACACACTTCTGCGGGCAGATACGCAGTATTTT.

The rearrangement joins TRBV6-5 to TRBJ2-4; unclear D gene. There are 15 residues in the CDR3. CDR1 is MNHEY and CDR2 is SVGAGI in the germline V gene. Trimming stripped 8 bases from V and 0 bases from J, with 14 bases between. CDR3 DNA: TGTGCCAGCGAGTCAGGATCCCTAGCCAAAAACATTCAGTACTTC. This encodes CASESGSLAKNIQYF.

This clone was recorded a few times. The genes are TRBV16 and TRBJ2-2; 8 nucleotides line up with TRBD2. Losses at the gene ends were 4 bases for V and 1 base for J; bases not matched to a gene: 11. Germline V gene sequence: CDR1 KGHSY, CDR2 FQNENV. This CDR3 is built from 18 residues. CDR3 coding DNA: TGTGCCAGCAGCCCCCTAGCCGGCCTAGCGGGGAACACCGGGGAGCTGTTTTTT. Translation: CASSPLAGLAGNTGELFF.

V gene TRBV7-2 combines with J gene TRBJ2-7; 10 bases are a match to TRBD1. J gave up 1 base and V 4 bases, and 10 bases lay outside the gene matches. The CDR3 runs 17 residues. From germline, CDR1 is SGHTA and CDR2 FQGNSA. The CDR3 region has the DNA TGTGCCAGCAGCTCCGACCCGGACAGGGGGGTGTCCTACGAGCAGTACTTC. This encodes CASSSDPDRGVSYEQYF.

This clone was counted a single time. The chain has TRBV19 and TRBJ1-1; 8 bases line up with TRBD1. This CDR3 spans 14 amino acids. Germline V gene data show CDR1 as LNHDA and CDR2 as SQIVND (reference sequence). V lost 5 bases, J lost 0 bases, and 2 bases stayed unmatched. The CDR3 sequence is CASSAGGVNTEAFF. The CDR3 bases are TGTGCCAGTAGTGCAGGGGGCGTGAACACTGAAGCTTTCTTT.

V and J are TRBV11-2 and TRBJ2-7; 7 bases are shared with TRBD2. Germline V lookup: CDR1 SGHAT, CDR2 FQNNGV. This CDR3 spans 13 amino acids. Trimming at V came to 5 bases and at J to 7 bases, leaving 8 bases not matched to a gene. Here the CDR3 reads CASSPGRIGEQYV. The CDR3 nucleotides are TGTGCCAGCAGCCCCGGGAGGATAGGGGAGCAGTACGTC.

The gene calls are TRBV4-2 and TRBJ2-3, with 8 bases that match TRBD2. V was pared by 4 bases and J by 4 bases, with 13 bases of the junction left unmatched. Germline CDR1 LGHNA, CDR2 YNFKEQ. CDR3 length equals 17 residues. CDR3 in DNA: TGTGCCAGCAGCCGGACTGGGGGAGCGGGGGACCCAGATACGCAGTATTTT. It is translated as CASSRTGGAGDPDTQYF.